The clone carrying this TCR beta chain was detected only once. This record comes from a study of blood T cell repertoires in COVID-19. Across the whole study: Spain, Italy and the United States supplied samples that represented acute and convalescent COVID-19. Sample material is recorded as cDNA or gDNA derived from T cells, B-cell-depleted T cells, or PBMCs.

Some clones are missing from TCRdb's copy, which holds only in-frame ones; the method was immunoSEQ multiplex PCR. Of about 380,000 clones in the sample, around 89% were seen once. Allocation to cohorts depended on clinical history reported by the participants. This CDR3 region has 18 residues. The junction had 12 bases not matched to a gene; V was cut back by 4 bases and J by 0 bases. Germline V lookup: CDR1 LGHDT, CDR2 YNNKEL (reference sequence). The chain is built from TRBV3-1 (or the pseudogene TRBV3-2) and TRBJ1-3; TRBD1 aligns across 7 bases. Sequenced sample: PBMCs or T cells enriched from blood (not recorded which). The receptor's source is a woman aged 18-35 years who had recovered from COVID-19. CDR3 sequence (DNA): TGTGCCAGCAGCCCCTCGGGACAGAGGTTCAGCTCTGGAAACACCATATATTTT. It translates to CASSPSGQRFSSGNTIYF.